The entry below gives a single T cell receptor (beta chain) sequence along with its context. These data belong to a study of blood T cell repertoires in COVID-19. Study details: The study drew acute and convalescent COVID-19 samples from the United States, Italy and Spain.

Those enrolled, adults aged roughly 18 to 90 years, came from some 23 US areas. Here immunoSEQ multiplex PCR was the method, and the copy in TCRdb shows in-frame clones only, minus some. In the table there are under 150,000 clones, approximately 86% of which are singletons. The source of this sequence is a woman between 45 and 60 years old who had recovered from COVID-19. The sample consisted of PBMCs or T cells enriched from blood (not recorded which).

The CDR3 reads CASSVGRSNTGELFF. In DNA, the CDR3 is TGCGCCAGCAGTGTGGGCAGGTCGAACACCGGGGAGCTGTTTTTT. The V gene is TRBV10-2, the J gene TRBJ2-2, with D unresolved. CDR1 is WSHSY, CDR2 SAAADI, per germline. CDR3 length: 15 residues. V lost 4 bases to trimming and J lost 0 bases, with 9 bases between them.